These 27 T cell receptor beta chains came from one sample sequenced in a study of tumor and adjacent non-tumor tissue in lung cancer. This sample's RNA came from whole unsorted tissue. More than 3 cm separated this lung sample from the edge of the tumor. A modified ARM-PCR protocol with three rounds of nested PCR amplified TCRbeta. TCRdb analysed the multiplex PCR reads with MiXCR anew, one entry per CDR3 protein. The table lists some 73,000 distinct CDR3 sequences, around 80% of them singletons. Sequenced: distant non-tumor lung tissue. These receptors all come from a man in his sixties with non-small cell lung cancer.

In nucleotides, the CDR3 is TGCAGCGTTGGGGCCAAGACTGAAAAACTGTTTTTT. Amino acid sequence: CSVGAKTEKLFF. This rearrangement joins TRBV29-1 to TRBJ1-4; D is ambiguous. This CDR3 region has 12 residues. The germline gives CDR1 SQVTM, CDR2 ANQGSEA. V lost 4 bases and J 7 bases, leaving 10 bases between the germline ends.

Regarding this clonotype: Compared with germline, one end of the junction differs, possibly owing to a read error. V gene TRBV19 combines with J gene TRBJ2-1; TRBD2 agrees at 13 bases. The CDR3 consists of 21 residues. Germline CDR1 LNHDA, CDR2 SQIVND (reference sequence). The CDR3 coding sequence is TGTGCCAGTAATATAGATCGACCGGGACTAGCGGGAATGGGAGTGTTAGATGAGCAGTTCTTC. It specifies CASNIDRPGLAGMGVLDEQFF.

This clonotype has ten or more counts. DNA for the CDR3: TGTGCCAGCAGCAAAGGGGACAGGGGGCGCCGAGAGACCCAGTACTTC. It codes for CASSKGDRGRRETQYF. The chain has TRBV5-4 and TRBJ2-5; TRBD1 matches at 12 bases. CDR3 length: 16 amino acids. Germline V gene lookup returns CDR1 SGHNT and CDR2 YYREEE (reference sequence). The ends lost 4 bases at V and 4 bases at J; junction bases unmatched: 8.

On this clonotype: A much larger clone differs from this one at a single base, so this may be a read error. The rearrangement uses TRBV5-4 and TRBJ2-1; TRBD1 matches 9 bases. This CDR3 spans 15 amino acids. V was pared by 1 base and J by 5 bases, with 4 bases of the junction left unmatched. Germline V gene data show CDR1 as SGHNT and CDR2 as YYREEE (reference sequence). Here the CDR3 reads CASSLITGGNNEQFF. The CDR3 nucleotides are TGTGCCAGCAGCTTGATTACAGGGGGCAACAATGAGCAGTTCTTC.

This clonotype was seen a few times. The chain joins TRBV10-3 to TRBJ1-5, with no clear D. The CDR3 loop spans 14 amino acids. Germline V gives CDR1 ENHRY, CDR2 SYGVKD. Trimming shortened V by 3 bases and J by 6 bases, and 12 bases separated the two germline ends. This CDR3 is CAISDGQAVQPQHF. The DNA of the CDR3 is TGTGCCATCAGTGATGGGCAGGCAGTTCAGCCCCAGCATTTT.

The chain recombines TRBV5-4 with TRBJ1-1; D call uncertain. The CDR3 contains 15 residues. The germline V gene has CDR1 SGHNT and CDR2 YYREEE (reference sequence). V lost 5 bases, J lost 5 bases, and 19 bases lay in between. The CDR3 sequence is CASRPPGAAWTEAFF. In DNA form, the CDR3 reads TGTGCCAGCAGACCACCGGGAGCGGCGTGGACTGAAGCTTTCTTT.

The chain joins TRBV29-1 to TRBJ2-6, with D possibly matching TRBD1 (5 bases). V lost 0 bases, J lost 14 bases, and 32 bases lay in between. The CDR3 extends over 19 amino acids. Germline V gives CDR1 SQVTM, CDR2 ANQGSEA. CDR3 DNA sequence: TGCAGCGTTGAAGATTATAGGTCTAACCCCCACTCTGGGGCCAATATCCTGACTTTC. It is translated as CSVEDYRSNPHSGANILTF.

The V call is TRBV7-8, the J call TRBJ2-3; possible D gene TRBD1, 5 bases. The CDR3 length is 14 residues. V was trimmed by 5 bases and J by 5 bases, leaving 14 bases between them. CDR1 is SGHVS, CDR2 FQNEAQ, per germline. CDR3 coding DNA: TGTGCCAGCAGCCTACAGGAGAACATAGATACGCAGTATTTT. Translation gives CASSLQENIDTQYF.

This clonotype showed up just a few times. V gene TRBV6-1 combines with J gene TRBJ1-6; a possible D gene is TRBD1 (6 bases). The germline V gene has CDR1 MNHNS and CDR2 SASEGT. CDR3 size: 15 residues. Deletions cut 7 bases from V and 7 bases from J, with 17 bases between. CDR3 DNA sequence: TGTGCCAGCATTACGCGACAGGCCGCGAATTCACCCCTCCACTTT. Translating gives CASITRQAANSPLHF.

The genes are TRBV11-2 and TRBJ2-2, with D unclear. Between the trimmed V and J ends, which lost 0 bases and 10 bases, there was a span of 18 bases. Germline V gives CDR1 SGHAT, CDR2 FQNNGV. The CDR3 has 16 amino acids. The CDR3, as DNA: TGTGCCAGCAGCTTAGAACCCCCCACTAATTCCGAGGAGCTGTTTTTT. Translating it yields CASSLEPPTNSEELFF.

Comments on this clonotype: It is likely a read error, because the conserved phenylalanine at the end of the CDR3 is missing. The rearrangement joins TRBV11-2 to TRBJ1-3; unclear D gene. The germline CDR1 and CDR2 sequences are SGHAT and FQNNGV. The CDR3 is 16 residues long. This CDR3 reads CASSLPHAWTESTIYL. The DNA of the CDR3 is TGTGCCAGTAGCTTACCCCATGCATGGACGGAGAGCACCATATATCTT.

The chain recombines TRBV12-3 or TRBV12-4 with TRBJ2-5; the D is unclear. The CDR3 loop spans 13 amino acids. Trimming left V 3 bases short and J 4 bases short, with 9 bases between. CDR3 DNA sequence: TGTGCCAGCAGTTTTTCAGGTTCAGAGACCCAGTACTTC. Protein product: CASSFSGSETQYF.

As concerns this clonotype: The junction does not match germline at one end; this may be a read error. The rearrangement joins TRBV20-1 to TRBJ2-3, with 12 bases that match TRBD2. Germline V gene data show CDR1 as DFQATT and CDR2 as SNEGSKA (reference sequence). The CDR3 covers 16 residues. The CDR3 spells CSTRSGLAGNTDTQYF. CDR3 DNA: TGCAGTACTAGATCCGGACTAGCGGGGAACACCGATACGCAGTATTTT.

Concerning this clonotype itself: Germline and junction disagree at one end, which may indicate a read error. V and J are TRBV4-2 and TRBJ1-1; a weak D match, TRBD1 (6 bases). The CDR3 sequence is 16 residues long. Germline V gene data show CDR1 as LGHNA and CDR2 as YNFKEQ. In nucleotides, the CDR3 is TGTGCCAGCATCCAAGTCGGACAGTTTGAGGACACTGAAGCTTTCTTT. Its translation is CASIQVGQFEDTEAFF.

The chain couples TRBV11-3 to TRBJ2-7, with D perhaps TRBD1 or TRBD2 (5 bases each). V was shortened by 5 bases and J by 10 bases, with 21 bases between the two germline ends. The germline V gene encodes CDR1 SGHNT and CDR2 YENEEA. CDR3 length: 14 amino acids. CDR3 sequence (DNA): TGTGCCAGCAGCCCCTGGGACGACGCTGGCGAACAGTACTTC. Its protein is CASSPWDDAGEQYF.

Regarding this clonotype: An end of the junction differs from the germline gene, which may be a read error. The chain couples TRBV4-1 to TRBJ1-2; tentatively, D is TRBD1 (5 bases). Germline V gene sequence: CDR1 MGHRA, CDR2 YSYEKL. The CDR3 runs 15 residues. This chain's CDR3 is CASSQDRGPNYGYTF. The CDR3 DNA reads as TGCGCCAGCAGTCAAGACCGGGGACCTAATTATGGCTACACCTTC.

Remarks on this clonotype: The CDR3 does not end in the conserved phenylalanine or tryptophan, so this is likely a read error. The CDR3 is CASREMTEYNSSLHS. The CDR3 DNA reads TGTGCCAGCAGAGAGATGACTGAATATAATTCATCCCTCCACTCT. The rearrangement joins TRBV11-2 to TRBJ1-6; D is ambiguous. Germline assignment: CDR1 SGHAT and CDR2 FQNNGV. CDR3 length equals 15 residues.

Regarding this clonotype: A junction end diverges from the germline sequence, so it may reflect a read error. The J gene is TRBJ2-1, the V gene TRBV4-1, with 8 bases aligning to TRBD2. This CDR3 has 19 amino acids. Germline values: CDR1 MGHRA, CDR2 YSYEKL. The CDR3 loop reads CASSQDRTCGRFSYNEQFF. CDR3 coding DNA: TGCGCCAGCAGCCAAGATAGGACTTGCGGGAGGTTCTCCTACAATGAACAGTTCTTC.

About this clonotype: Since the CDR3 does not end with the conserved phenylalanine or tryptophan, this likely comes from a read error. The rearrangement joins TRBV20-1 to TRBJ2-1; D ambiguous. This CDR3 region has 13 residues. Germline values: CDR1 DFQATT, CDR2 SNEGSKA (reference sequence). The CDR3 DNA follows: TGCAGTTCTAGAGATCAACCCGGCAATGAGCAGTTCTAC. It encodes CSSRDQPGNEQFY.

With regard to this clonotype: Being one base from a much bigger clone, this may be a read error. It is likely a read error, because the conserved phenylalanine at the end of the CDR3 is missing. This chain uses TRBV12-3 or TRBV12-4 with TRBJ1-1, with D perhaps TRBD1 (5 bases). This CDR3 has 13 residues. V was clipped by 6 bases and J by 0 bases, with 8 bases between them. In nucleotides, the CDR3 is TGTGCCAGCAGCAGACAGTTGAACACTGAAGCTTTCCTT. Translation gives CASSRQLNTEAFL.

Remarks on this clonotype: One end of the junction is discordant with germline, which a read error may explain. The chain carries TRBV11-2 and TRBJ2-1; D unclear. The germline V gene encodes CDR1 SGHAT and CDR2 FQNNGV. The CDR3 has 14 residues. The CDR3 DNA reads TGTGACAGCAGCTTGAGCTGGAGTACCAATGAGCAGTTCTTC. Encoded protein: CDSSLSWSTNEQFF.

For this clonotype: A junction boundary mismatches the germline segment, possibly from a read error. CDR3 bases: TGTGCCAGCAGCTCAGAGAGCTACAATGAGCGGTTCTTC. Encoded protein: CASSSESYNERFF. This chain connects TRBV11-2 to TRBJ2-1, with D unclear. Per the germline V gene, CDR1 is SGHAT and CDR2 is FQNNGV. CDR3 length: 13 amino acids. Filled out from reference TRBV11-2 and TRBJ2-1, the complete variable domain reads EAGVAQSPRYKIIEKRQSVAFWCNPISGHATLYWYQQILGQGPKLLIQFQNNGVVDDSQLPKDRFSAERLKGVDSTLKIQPAKLEDSAVYLCASSSESYNERFFGPGTRLTVL.

The rearrangement joins TRBV20-1 to TRBJ2-1, with 11 positions matching TRBD2. Trimming took 0 bases from V and 9 from J; bases not matched to a gene: 13. Germline assignment: CDR1 DFQATT and CDR2 SNEGSKA (reference sequence). This CDR3 has 17 residues. Here the CDR3 reads CSARDHETSGVAVEQFF. The DNA of the CDR3 is TGCAGTGCTAGAGATCACGAGACTAGCGGGGTGGCAGTTGAGCAGTTCTTC.

This clonotype came up many times. V and J are TRBV20-1 and TRBJ2-1; TRBD2 agrees at 14 bases. V dropped 6 bases and J dropped 7; count of bases not matched to a gene: 5. This CDR3 has 14 amino acids. CDR1 DFQATT and CDR2 SNEGSKA come from the germline V gene (reference sequence). The chain's CDR3 is CSAGTSGGLNEQFF. CDR3 coding DNA: TGCAGTGCAGGGACTAGCGGGGGTCTTAATGAGCAGTTCTTC.

This clonotype was seen ten or more times. V gene TRBV5-4 combines with J gene TRBJ2-6; D gene unclear. V was cut by 3 bases and J by 3 bases, with 10 bases left in between. Germline CDR1 SGHNT, CDR2 YYREEE (reference sequence). The CDR3 has 15 amino acids. The CDR3: CASSYLVSGANVLTF. The DNA for the CDR3 is TGTGCCAGCAGCTATCTGGTTAGTGGGGCCAACGTCCTGACTTTC.

Notes on this clonotype: Without the conserved terminal phenylalanine or tryptophan, this CDR3 likely stems from a read error. The gene calls are TRBV12-3 or TRBV12-4 and TRBJ1-5; tentative D call: TRBD1 (5 bases). The CDR3 consists of 14 residues. The CDR3, as DNA: TGTGTCAGCAGTTTACCGGGGGGCAATCAGCCCCAGCATTGT. Its protein product is CVSSLPGGNQPQHC.

This clonotype appeared a single time. Given a much more abundant clone one base away, this may be a read error. The chain joins TRBV5-5 to TRBJ1-1, with a possible D match to TRBD1 (5 bases). CDR3 size: 15 residues. CDR1 is SGHKS, CDR2 YYEKEE, per germline (reference sequence). The CDR3 here is CAGSLRVPEGNEAFF. The CDR3 region has the DNA TGTGCCGGCAGCTTACGGGTGCCAGAGGGGAATGAAGCTTTCTTT.